A selection of T cell receptor beta chains follows, all from one sample in a study of shared clonotypes between healthy human individuals. The method was immunoSEQ multiplex PCR; TCRdb's version includes in-frame clones alone and lacks a portion of them. In the table there are fewer than 1.8 million clones, roughly 98.5% of which are singletons. Sequenced sample: naive CD4+ T cells sorted from blood. Receptors originate from a man under 40 in good health. CDR3s include the opening cysteine and the closing phenylalanine or tryptophan. D genes are given only for firm matches. Only some rows state a clone size, as once, few, many or a class for expanded clones.

clone size	J gene	V gene	D gene	CDR3 DNA	CDR3 protein
NA	TRBJ2-3	TRBV5-6	NA	TGTGCCAGCAGCTTGGGGGGTGATACGCAGTATTTT	CASSLGGDTQYF
NA	TRBJ2-2	TRBV7-2	NA	TGTGCCAGCAGCTTATATAGGAACACCGGGGAGCTGTTTTTT	CASSLYRNTGELFF
NA	TRBJ2-1	TRBV5-4	TRBD1	TGTGCCAGCAGCTCGGACAGGGGGTACAATGAGCAGTTCTTC	CASSSDRGYNEQFF
once	TRBJ1-3	TRBV10-3	TRBD1	TGTGCCATCAGTGGGACAGGGGGTCGATCCGGTGGAAACACCATATATTTT	CAISGTGGRSGGNTIYF
NA	TRBJ1-1	TRBV13	NA	TGTGCCAGCAGCCCTCCTGTGAACACTGAAGCTTTCTTT	CASSPPVNTEAFF
NA	TRBJ2-7	TRBV25-1	TRBD1	TGTGCCAGCAGTACTGCCGGGACAGGGGACTACGAGCAGTACTTC	CASSTAGTGDYEQYF
NA	TRBJ1-1	TRBV14	NA	TGTGCCAGCAGCAGGGGGGCTGAAGCTTTCTTT	CASSRGAEAFF
NA	TRBJ1-5	TRBV5-5	TRBD1	TGTGCCAGCAGCTTATCAGGGGGCGATCAGCCCCAGCATTTT	CASSLSGGDQPQHF
NA	TRBJ1-3	TRBV9	NA	TGTGCCAGCAGCGTAGGCGGCAGGCCCGGAAACACCATATATTTT	CASSVGGRPGNTIYF
NA	TRBJ2-1	TRBV5-1	TRBD2	TGCGCCAGCAGCGGTGGACTAGCGGGATTTCTGGAGCAGTTCTTC	CASSGGLAGFLEQFF
once	TRBJ2-7	TRBV4-2	TRBD2	TGTGCCAGCAGCCAAGAATCCGGACTAGCGGGAAGCACCTACGAGCAGTACTTC	CASSQESGLAGSTYEQYF
NA	TRBJ2-2	TRBV11-2	NA	TGTGCCAGCAGCGCCGGGACTCACCTCGCCGGGGAGCTGTTTTTT	CASSAGTHLAGELFF
NA	TRBJ2-3	TRBV20-1	NA	TGCAGTGCAACGTTTACAGATACGCAGTATTTT	CSATFTDTQYF
NA	TRBJ2-2	TRBV18	NA	TGTGCCAGCTCACCTCCCTCCGGGACCCTGAACACCGGGGAGCTGTTTTTT	CASSPPSGTLNTGELFF
NA	TRBJ2-5	TRBV30	TRBD2	TGTGCCTCCCGGACTAGCGGCCAAGAGACCCAGTACTTC	CASRTSGQETQYF
NA	TRBJ2-7	TRBV21-1	NA	TGTGCCAGCAGCAAATGGATCCCCGCGACCTACGAGCAGTACTTC	CASSKWIPATYEQYF
NA	TRBJ2-1	TRBV6-5	NA	TGTGCCAGCAGTTACGCGCCTCTAAGTAACAATGAGCAGTTCTTC	CASSYAPLSNNEQFF
NA	TRBJ2-7	TRBV7-9	NA	TGTGCCAGCAGTCCGGGTACGGAGGCCCGAACCGGCGAGCAGTACTTC	CASSPGTEARTGEQYF
NA	TRBJ1-2	TRBV5-1	NA	TGCGCCAGCAGCGGGTCAAACTATGGCTACACCTTC	CASSGSNYGYTF
NA	TRBJ2-2	TRBV6-1	NA	TGTGCCAGCAGTGATGGGGCCGCCGGGGAGCTGTTTTTT	CASSDGAAGELFF
NA	TRBJ1-2	TRBV10-3	TRBD1	TGTGCCACGGACCGGGACAGGGTCCATGGCTACACCTTC	CATDRDRVHGYTF
NA	TRBJ2-3	TRBV6-5	NA	TGTGCCAGCAGTCCGGACCGCACAGATACGCAGTATTTT	CASSPDRTDTQYF
NA	TRBJ2-4	TRBV11-1	TRBD1	TGTGCCAGCAGCTTAGGAGGACGGACAGGGCGAAACATTCAGTACTTC	CASSLGGRTGRNIQYF
NA	TRBJ2-2	TRBV6-6	NA	TGTGCCAGCCACAACACCGGGGAGCTGTTTTTT	CASHNTGELFF
NA	TRBJ2-2	TRBV7-9	TRBD1	TGTGCCAGCAGCTTAAGGGTCGGACAGGGGACGAGAAAAACCGGGGAGCTGTTTTTT	CASSLRVGQGTRKTGELFF
NA	TRBJ1-1	TRBV6-1	NA	TGTGCCAGCAGTGAATATGAATCCGGGACAAGGACTGAAGCTTTCTTT	CASSEYESGTRTEAFF
NA	TRBJ2-3	TRBV6-5	TRBD2	TGTGCCAGCAGTTACTACGGCGGGAGGGCAGATACGCAGTATTTT	CASSYYGGRADTQYF
NA	TRBJ2-5	TRBV5-5	TRBD1	TGTGCCAGCAGCAAACAGGGGATGGAGACCCAGTACTTC	CASSKQGMETQYF
NA	TRBJ2-1	TRBV18	NA	TGTGCCAGCTCGATCGGCTCCTACAATGAGCAGTTCTTC	CASSIGSYNEQFF
NA	TRBJ2-3	TRBV10-1	TRBD2	TGCGCCAGCAGCCAGACTAGCGGGAGAGAAAGAGATACGCAGTATTTT	CASSQTSGRERDTQYF
NA	TRBJ2-7	TRBV6-1	NA	TGTGCCAGCAGTCCTATGGGACGGTACGAGCAGTACTTC	CASSPMGRYEQYF
NA	TRBJ2-5	TRBV9	TRBD2	TGTGCCAGCAGCACCCACCGGACTAGCGGGAGAGAGACCCAGTACTTC	CASSTHRTSGRETQYF
NA	TRBJ2-1	TRBV4-1	NA	TGCGCCAGCAGCTCAACTCCGGGCCTATCCTACAATGAGCAGTTCTTC	CASSSTPGLSYNEQFF
NA	TRBJ1-5	TRBV7-9	NA	TGTGCCAGCAGCTTATTTAGTAATCAGCCCCAGCATTTT	CASSLFSNQPQHF
once	TRBJ2-7	TRBV18	NA	TGTGCCAGCTCCCCTCCTAGCTACGAGCAGTACTTC	CASSPPSYEQYF
NA	TRBJ2-1	TRBV19	NA	TGTGCCAGTAGTATCGAGAATGAGCAGTTCTTC	CASSIENEQFF
NA	TRBJ2-3	TRBV27	TRBD2	TGTGCCAGCAGTCTAGCGGGAGGTCTCACAGATACGCAGTATTTT	CASSLAGGLTDTQYF
once	TRBJ2-7	TRBV18	TRBD1	TGTGCCAGCTCACCAATCGGGACAGAGATAGCCTACGAGCAGTACTTC	CASSPIGTEIAYEQYF
NA	TRBJ1-4	TRBV9	TRBD1	TGTGCCAGCAGCGCCCGGACAGGTTTAGGAGAAAAACTGTTTTTT	CASSARTGLGEKLFF
NA	TRBJ2-1	TRBV14	NA	TGTGCCAGCAGCCAAGTGGGGAATGAGCAGTTCTTC	CASSQVGNEQFF
NA	TRBJ1-3	TRBV28	NA	TGTGCCAGCAGTCTACGCGACGGTCGAACTGGAAACACCATATATTTT	CASSLRDGRTGNTIYF
NA	TRBJ2-7	TRBV9	TRBD1	TGTGCCAGCAGCGGTACGGACAGGACCTCCTACGAGCAGTACTTC	CASSGTDRTSYEQYF
once	TRBJ1-1	TRBV9	NA	TGTGCCAGCAGCTATCCGGGACACCCCGAAGCTTTCTTT	CASSYPGHPEAFF
NA	TRBJ2-7	TRBV25-1	TRBD2	TGTGCCAGCAGTGATGGGACTAGCGGTCCCTACGAGCAGTACTTC	CASSDGTSGPYEQYF
NA	TRBJ1-5	TRBV15	NA	TGTGCCACCAGCAGAGAGTCCCCCGGGAGCAATCAGCCCCAGCATTTT	CATSRESPGSNQPQHF
NA	TRBJ1-1	TRBV12-2	NA	TGTGCAAGGCCTTTAGGGGGCGCAGTCGCTGAAGCTTTCTTT	CARPLGGAVAEAFF
once	TRBJ1-4	TRBV6-1	NA	TGTGCCAGCAGTGACCCAGGGAGCATTGGGGAAAAACTGTTTTTT	CASSDPGSIGEKLFF
NA	TRBJ1-3	TRBV7-9	TRBD1	TGCTTCACAGGGGGCGATTACACCATATATTTT	CFTGGDYTIYF